The present T cell receptor (beta chain) was sequenced within a study of neurological immune-mediated disorders. The V end lost 4 bases, the J end lost 2 bases, and 14 bases lay between the germline ends. Germline lookup yields CDR1 KGHSH and CDR2 LQKENI. The CDR3 extends over 15 amino acids. Study results and caveats: TCR clonal expansion peaked in HTLV-1-associated myelopathy patients and was lowest in multiple sclerosis patients. None of the CDR3 amino acid sequences of expanded clones were shared across subjects, and this suggested private repertoires in all groups. None of the features examined (clinical or MRI) was associated with the multiple sclerosis repertoire cluster.

Comments on this clonotype: What it binds is unknown.

Each CDR3 protein is one row after TCRdb ran MiXCR on the 5' RACE reads. The profile covers 45,000 to 50,000 distinct CDR3 sequences, with approximately 3% appearing a single time and around 15% taken by the ten largest. Unsorted libraries used 2 million PBMCs kept at -80 degrees C. The source of this sequence is a woman in her forties or fifties with multiple sclerosis. Source material: PBMCs. The rearrangement joins TRBV18 to TRBJ1-2; unclear D gene. The CDR3 sequence: CASSQPGKNNYGYTF. The CDR3 DNA is TGTGCCAGCTCACAACCGGGAAAGAACAACTATGGCTACACCTTC.